The rows below give T cell receptor beta chains drawn from one sample of a study of blood T cells in healthy people across ages. TCRdb re-called the 5' RACE reads with MiXCR, one entry per CDR3 protein. Counted here are about 1,600,000 distinct CDR3 sequences, around 42% occurring once; the ten biggest clones make up 7% to 9%. The sequenced sample was blood. The receptors come from a woman aged 18-29 years in good health. Each CDR3 is given with its conserved first and last residue. D genes are given only for firm matches. Some rows have no size entry. The others give once, few or many, or a class for an expanded clone.

d_call	v_call	clone_size	j_call	cdr3_aa	cdr3_nt
TRBD1	TRBV5-5	NA	TRBJ2-7	CASSPRTGGSEQYF	TGTGCCAGCAGCCCACGGACAGGGGGGAGCGAGCAGTACTTC
TRBD1	TRBV12-3/TRBV12-4	NA	TRBJ1-2	CASSSGTGRGYTF	TGTGCCAGCAGTTCAGGGACAGGGCGTGGCTACACCTTC
TRBD1	TRBV20-1	few	TRBJ1-2	CSASPSGRGNYGYTF	TGCAGTGCTAGCCCTTCCGGCAGGGGGAACTATGGCTACACCTTC
TRBD1	TRBV6-2/TRBV6-3	NA	TRBJ1-1	CASRPGTGLLNTEAFF	TGTGCCAGCAGACCCGGGACAGGCCTCCTGAACACTGAAGCTTTCTTT
NA	TRBV25-1	NA	TRBJ2-2	CASRTQGTGELFF	TGTGCCAGCAGAACTCAGGGGACCGGGGAGCTGTTTTTT
TRBD2	TRBV10-3	NA	TRBJ2-5	CAISESFRLAGAKETQYF	TGTGCCATCAGTGAGTCTTTCCGACTAGCGGGGGCAAAAGAGACCCAGTACTTC
NA	TRBV12-3/TRBV12-4	few	TRBJ2-1	CASTDSGVLNEQFF	TGTGCCAGCACCGATAGCGGAGTGCTCAATGAGCAGTTCTTC
TRBD1	TRBV4-1	few	TRBJ1-5	CASSQGQNDQPQHF	TGCGCCAGCAGCCAGGGACAGAACGATCAGCCCCAGCATTTT
TRBD1	TRBV7-6	NA	TRBJ1-5	CASSQNFGQGSQPQHF	TGTGCCAGCAGCCAAAATTTCGGACAGGGGAGTCAGCCCCAGCATTTT
TRBD2	TRBV5-1	few	TRBJ2-1	CASSLVASGYNEQFF	TGTGCCAGCAGCCTGGTCGCTAGCGGCTACAATGAGCAGTTCTTC
NA	TRBV20-1	NA	TRBJ2-3	CSARDIRETDTQYF	TGCAGTGCTAGAGATATCCGGGAGACAGATACGCAGTATTTT
NA	TRBV15	few	TRBJ1-1	CATSPKYGVDTEAFF	TGTGCCACCAGCCCCAAATACGGAGTAGACACTGAAGCTTTCTTT
TRBD2	TRBV10-3	few	TRBJ2-2	CAISEPLNSGGNTGELFF	TGTGCCATCAGTGAGCCCCTCAATAGCGGGGGGAACACCGGGGAGCTGTTTTTT
NA	TRBV12-3/TRBV12-4	few	TRBJ1-5	CASSLLGDADQPQHF	TGTGCCAGCAGTTTATTAGGGGACGCCGATCAGCCCCAGCATTTT
NA	TRBV4-1	few	TRBJ2-7	CASSLSSRVDEQYF	TGCGCCAGCAGTCTGAGCTCGCGGGTCGACGAGCAGTACTTC
TRBD1	TRBV30	NA	TRBJ1-4	CAGDSSNEKLFF	TGTGCCGGGGACAGCTCAAATGAAAAACTGTTTTTT
NA	TRBV4-1	NA	TRBJ2-7	CASSQDLRGDEQYF	TGCGCCAGCAGCCAAGATCTAAGGGGCGACGAGCAGTACTTC
NA	TRBV12-3/TRBV12-4	NA	TRBJ2-7	CASGGGGDVYEQYF	TGTGCCAGTGGGGGAGGGGGAGACGTGTACGAGCAGTACTTC
NA	TRBV6-1	few	TRBJ1-2	CASSENTYGYTF	TGTGCCAGCAGTGAAAACACATATGGTTACACCTTC
NA	TRBV25-1	NA	TRBJ1-5	CASTRDGFNQPQHF	TGTGCCAGCACCCGGGACGGATTCAATCAGCCCCAGCATTTT
NA	TRBV6-1	NA	TRBJ2-1	CASSGGPPYNEQFF	TGTGCCAGCAGTGGAGGGCCCCCCTACAATGAGCAGTTCTTC
NA	TRBV29-1	few	TRBJ2-6	CSVSLFSGANVLTF	TGCAGCGTTAGTCTGTTCTCTGGGGCCAACGTCCTGACTTTC
TRBD2	TRBV28	few	TRBJ2-1	CASTLAAGTSGVTEFF	TGTGCCAGCACCCTCGCGGCCGGGACTAGCGGGGTTACGGAGTTCTTC
NA	TRBV7-8	few	TRBJ1-2	CASSLVAGDYGYTF	TGTGCCAGCAGCTTAGTGGCAGGGGACTATGGCTACACCTTC
NA	TRBV10-3	few	TRBJ2-6	CAISDYGQHYSGANVLTF	TGTGCCATCAGTGACTACGGACAGCACTACTCTGGGGCCAACGTCCTGACTTTC
TRBD2	TRBV10-3	few	TRBJ2-3	CAISDPVAGGADTQYF	TGTGCCATCAGTGACCCAGTAGCGGGAGGGGCAGATACGCAGTATTTT
TRBD1	TRBV9	NA	TRBJ1-1	CASSAFQGDTEAFF	TGTGCCAGCAGCGCCTTCCAGGGGGACACTGAAGCTTTCTTT
NA	TRBV4-1	few	TRBJ2-3	CASSQVFGGTDTQYF	TGCGCCAGCAGCCAAGTGTTTGGGGGCACAGATACGCAGTATTTT
NA	TRBV27	NA	TRBJ2-7	CASSVKQGYVAYEQYF	TGTGCCAGCAGTGTTAAACAGGGTTATGTAGCCTACGAGCAGTACTTC